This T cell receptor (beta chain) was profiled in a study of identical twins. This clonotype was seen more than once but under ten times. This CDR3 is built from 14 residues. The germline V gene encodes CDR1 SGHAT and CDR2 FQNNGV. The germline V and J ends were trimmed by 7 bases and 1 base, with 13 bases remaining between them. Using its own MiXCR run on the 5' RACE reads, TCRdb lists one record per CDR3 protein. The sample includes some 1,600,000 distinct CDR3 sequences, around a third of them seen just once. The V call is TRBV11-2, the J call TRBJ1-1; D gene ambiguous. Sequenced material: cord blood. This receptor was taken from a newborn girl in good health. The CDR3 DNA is TGTGCCAGCACCTCCCGAGGAGGGAACACTGAAGCTTTCTTT. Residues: CASTSRGGNTEAFF.